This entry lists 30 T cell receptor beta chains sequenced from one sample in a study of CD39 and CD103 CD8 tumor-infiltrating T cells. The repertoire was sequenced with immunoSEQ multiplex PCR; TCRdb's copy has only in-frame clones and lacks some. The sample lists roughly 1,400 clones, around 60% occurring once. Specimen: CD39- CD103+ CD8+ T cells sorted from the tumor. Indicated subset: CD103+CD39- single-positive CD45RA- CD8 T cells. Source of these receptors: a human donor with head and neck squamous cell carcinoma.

The CDR3 nucleotides read TGTGCCAGCAGCCAAGCTATGGGGACAGAGGAGCAGCAGTACTTC. It is translated as CASSQAMGTEEQQYF. The chain recombines TRBV4-2 with TRBJ2-7; TRBD1 matches 7 bases. V was pared by 1 base and J by 8 bases, with 11 bases of the junction left unmatched. The CDR3 is 15 residues long. Germline CDR1 and CDR2: LGHNA and YNFKEQ.

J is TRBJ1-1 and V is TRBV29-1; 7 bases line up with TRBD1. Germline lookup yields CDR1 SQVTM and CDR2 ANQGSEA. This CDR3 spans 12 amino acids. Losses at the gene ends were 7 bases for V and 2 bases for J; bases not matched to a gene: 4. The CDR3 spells CSDGTANTEAFF. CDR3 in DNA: TGCAGCGACGGGACAGCTAACACTGAAGCTTTCTTT.

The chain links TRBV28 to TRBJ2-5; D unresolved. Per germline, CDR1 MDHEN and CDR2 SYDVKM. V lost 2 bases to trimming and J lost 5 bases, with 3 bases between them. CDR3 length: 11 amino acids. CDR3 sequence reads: CASSLGETQYF. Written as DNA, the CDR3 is TGTGCCAGCAGTTTAGGTGAGACCCAGTACTTC. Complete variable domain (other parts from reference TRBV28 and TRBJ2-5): DVKVTQSSRYLVKRTGEKVFLECVQDMDHENMFWYRQDPGLGLRLIYFSYDVKMKEKGDIPEGYSVSREKKERFSLILESASTNQTSMYLCASSLGETQYFGPGTRLLVL.

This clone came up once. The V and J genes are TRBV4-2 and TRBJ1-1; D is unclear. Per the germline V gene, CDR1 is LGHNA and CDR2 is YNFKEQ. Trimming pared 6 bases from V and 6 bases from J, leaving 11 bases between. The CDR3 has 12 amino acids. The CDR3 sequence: CASSPGTAEAFF. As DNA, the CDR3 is TGTGCCAGCAGTCCAGGAACCGCTGAAGCTTTCTTT.

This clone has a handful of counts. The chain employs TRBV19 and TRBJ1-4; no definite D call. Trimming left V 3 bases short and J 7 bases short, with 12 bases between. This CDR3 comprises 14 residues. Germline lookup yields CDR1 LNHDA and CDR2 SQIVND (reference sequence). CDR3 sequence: CASSIVPWGEKLFF. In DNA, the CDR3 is TGTGCCAGTAGTATCGTGCCCTGGGGTGAAAAACTGTTTTTT.

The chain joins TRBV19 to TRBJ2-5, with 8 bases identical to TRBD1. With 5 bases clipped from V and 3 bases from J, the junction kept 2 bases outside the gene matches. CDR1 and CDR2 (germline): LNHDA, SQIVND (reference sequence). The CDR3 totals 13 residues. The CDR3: CASSGQGEETQYF. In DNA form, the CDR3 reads TGTGCCAGTAGTGGACAGGGAGAAGAGACCCAGTACTTC.

The CDR3 is CAWSVRRLAGASYNEQFF. The CDR3 bases are TGTGCCTGGAGTGTTCGTCGGTTGGCAGGGGCCTCCTACAATGAGCAGTTCTTC. The chain is built from TRBV30 and TRBJ2-1, with D perhaps matching TRBD1 (6 bases). The CDR3 extends over 18 amino acids. CDR1 and CDR2 (germline): GTSNPN, SVGIG (reference sequence). The V end was cut by 0 bases, the J end by 0 bases, with 18 bases between.

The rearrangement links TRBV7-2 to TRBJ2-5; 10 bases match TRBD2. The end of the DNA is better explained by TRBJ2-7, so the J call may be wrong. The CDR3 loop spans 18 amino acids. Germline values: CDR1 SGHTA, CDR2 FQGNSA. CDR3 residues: CASSLEIGSGGGSYEQYF. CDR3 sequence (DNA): TGTGCCAGCAGCTTAGAAATTGGCAGCGGGGGGGGGAGCTACGAGCAGTACTTC.

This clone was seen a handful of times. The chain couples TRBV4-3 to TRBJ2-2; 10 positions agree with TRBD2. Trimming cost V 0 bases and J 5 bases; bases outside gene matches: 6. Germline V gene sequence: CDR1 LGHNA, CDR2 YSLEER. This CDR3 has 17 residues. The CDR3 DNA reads TGCGCCAGCAGCCAAGAAATAGCGGGGGGTGGTACCGGGGAGCTGTTTTTT. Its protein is CASSQEIAGGGTGELFF.

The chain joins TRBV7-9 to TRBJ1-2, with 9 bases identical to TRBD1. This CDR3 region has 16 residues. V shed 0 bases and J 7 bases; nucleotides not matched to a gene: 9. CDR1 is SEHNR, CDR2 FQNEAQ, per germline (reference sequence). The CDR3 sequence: CASSLAYRDRETGYTF. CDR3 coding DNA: TGTGCCAGCAGCTTAGCGTATAGGGACAGGGAAACTGGCTACACCTTC.

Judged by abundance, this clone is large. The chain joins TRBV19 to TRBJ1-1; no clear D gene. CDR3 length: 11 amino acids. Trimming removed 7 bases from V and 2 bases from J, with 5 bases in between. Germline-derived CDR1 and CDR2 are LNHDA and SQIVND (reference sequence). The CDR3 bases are TGTGCCAGTATGGGAAACACTGAAGCTTTCTTT. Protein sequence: CASMGNTEAFF. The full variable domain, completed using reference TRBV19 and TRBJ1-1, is DGGITQSPKYLFRKEGQNVTLSCEQNLNHDAMYWYRQDPGQGLRLIYYSQIVNDFQKGDIAEGYSVSREKKESFPLTVTSAQKNPTAFYLCASMGNTEAFFGQGTRLTVV.

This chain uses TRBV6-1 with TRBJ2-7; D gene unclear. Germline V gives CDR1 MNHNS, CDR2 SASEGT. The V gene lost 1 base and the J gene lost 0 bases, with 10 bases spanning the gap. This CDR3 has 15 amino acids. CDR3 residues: CASSEGVSLSYEQYF. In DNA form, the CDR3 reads TGTGCCAGCAGTGAAGGAGTAAGTCTCTCCTACGAGCAGTACTTC.

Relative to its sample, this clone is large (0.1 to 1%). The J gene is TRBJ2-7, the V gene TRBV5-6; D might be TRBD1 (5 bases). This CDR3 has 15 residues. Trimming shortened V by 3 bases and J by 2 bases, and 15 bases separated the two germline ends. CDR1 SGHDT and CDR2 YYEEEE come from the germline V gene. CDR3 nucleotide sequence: TGTGCCAGCAGCTCCATTACAGGAGTTGCCTACGAGCAGTACTTC. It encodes CASSSITGVAYEQYF.

As DNA, the CDR3 is TGTGCCAGCAGTTTAGAGGTGTGGGGGGAGCTGTTTTTT. Protein sequence: CASSLEVWGELFF. The J gene is TRBJ2-2, the V gene TRBV27; no reliable D call. Germline CDR1 MNHEY, CDR2 SMNVEV (reference sequence). V was pared by 2 bases and J by 8 bases, with 9 bases between. This CDR3 comprises 13 residues.

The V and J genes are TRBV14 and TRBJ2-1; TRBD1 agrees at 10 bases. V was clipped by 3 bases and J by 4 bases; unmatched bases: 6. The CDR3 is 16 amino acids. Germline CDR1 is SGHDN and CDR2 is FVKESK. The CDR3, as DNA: TGTGCCAGCAGCCACAGACCGGGACAGGGGTACAATGAGCAGTTCTTC. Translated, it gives CASSHRPGQGYNEQFF.

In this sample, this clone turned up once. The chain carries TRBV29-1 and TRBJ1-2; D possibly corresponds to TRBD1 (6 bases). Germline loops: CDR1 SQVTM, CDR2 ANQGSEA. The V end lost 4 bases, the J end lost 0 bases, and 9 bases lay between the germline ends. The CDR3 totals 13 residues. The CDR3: CSVGGAPNYGYTF. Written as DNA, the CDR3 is TGCAGCGTTGGGGGGGCGCCTAACTATGGCTACACCTTC.

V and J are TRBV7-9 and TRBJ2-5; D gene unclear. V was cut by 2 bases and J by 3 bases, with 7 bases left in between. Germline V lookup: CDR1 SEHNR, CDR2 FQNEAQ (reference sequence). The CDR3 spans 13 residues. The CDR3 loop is CASSLSPEETQYF. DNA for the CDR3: TGTGCCAGCAGCTTATCCCCTGAAGAGACCCAGTACTTC.

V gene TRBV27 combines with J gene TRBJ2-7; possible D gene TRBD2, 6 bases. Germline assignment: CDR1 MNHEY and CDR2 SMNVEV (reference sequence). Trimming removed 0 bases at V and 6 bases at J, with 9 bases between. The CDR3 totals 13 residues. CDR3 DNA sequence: TGTGCCAGCAGTTTATCGGCGGGGCTCGAGCAGTACTTC. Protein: CASSLSAGLEQYF.

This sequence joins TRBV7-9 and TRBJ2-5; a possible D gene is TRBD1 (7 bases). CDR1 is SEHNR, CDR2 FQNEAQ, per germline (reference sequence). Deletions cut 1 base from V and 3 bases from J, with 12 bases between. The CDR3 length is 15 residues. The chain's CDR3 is CASSLVTGEEETQYF. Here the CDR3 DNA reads TGTGCCAGCAGCTTAGTTACAGGGGAGGAAGAGACCCAGTACTTC. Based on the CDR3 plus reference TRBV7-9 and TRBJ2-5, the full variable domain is DTGVSQNPRHKITKRGQNVTFRCDPISEHNRLYWYRQTLGQGPEFLTYFQNEAQLEKSRLLSDRFSAERPKGSFSTLEIQRTEQGDSAMYLCASSLVTGEEETQYFGPGTRLLVL.

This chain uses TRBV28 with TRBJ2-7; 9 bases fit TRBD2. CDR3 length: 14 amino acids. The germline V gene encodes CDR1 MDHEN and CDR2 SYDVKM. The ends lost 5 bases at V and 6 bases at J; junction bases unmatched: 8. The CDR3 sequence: CASSDWRGGIEQYF. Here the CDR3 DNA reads TGTGCCAGCAGTGACTGGCGGGGGGGGATCGAGCAGTACTTC.

The CDR3 DNA sequence: TGTGCCAGCAGCCTAAGCGGTACTGAGACCCAGTACTTC. Translated, it gives CASSLSGTETQYF. The rearrangement joins TRBV28 to TRBJ2-5; D possibly corresponds to TRBD2 (5 bases). V shed 6 bases and J shed 5 bases, with 13 bases lying between them. Germline CDR1 is MDHEN and CDR2 is SYDVKM. CDR3 length: 13 residues.

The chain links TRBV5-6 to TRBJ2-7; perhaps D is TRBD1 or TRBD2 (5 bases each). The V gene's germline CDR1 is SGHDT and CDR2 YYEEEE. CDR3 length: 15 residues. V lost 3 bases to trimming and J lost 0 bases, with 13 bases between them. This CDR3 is CASSWSGTVSYEQYF. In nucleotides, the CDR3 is TGTGCCAGCAGCTGGTCCGGGACGGTCTCCTACGAGCAGTACTTC.

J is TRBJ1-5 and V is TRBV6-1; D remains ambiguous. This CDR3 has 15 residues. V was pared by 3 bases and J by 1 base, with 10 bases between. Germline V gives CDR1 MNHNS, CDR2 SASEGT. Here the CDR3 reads CASSEGTLSNQPQHF. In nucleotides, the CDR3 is TGTGCCAGCAGTGAGGGAACTCTAAGCAATCAGCCCCAGCATTTT.

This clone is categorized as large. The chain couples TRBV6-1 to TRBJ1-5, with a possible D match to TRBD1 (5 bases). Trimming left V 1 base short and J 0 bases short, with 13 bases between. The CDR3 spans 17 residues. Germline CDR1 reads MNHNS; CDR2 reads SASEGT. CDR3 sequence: CASSEVGGDYSNQPQHF. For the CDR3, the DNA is TGTGCCAGCAGTGAAGTCGGCGGGGACTATAGCAATCAGCCCCAGCATTTT.

The CDR3 nucleotides are TGTGCCAGCAGCTTAGTCGGTTTAGCCGGCCAAGAGACCCAGTACTTC. Translation gives CASSLVGLAGQETQYF. This sequence joins TRBV5-4 and TRBJ2-5; D is unresolved. From germline, CDR1 is SGHNT and CDR2 YYREEE (reference sequence). The CDR3 totals 16 residues. Trimming removed 2 bases from V and 1 base from J, with 15 bases in between. Combining the CDR3 with reference TRBV5-4 and TRBJ2-5 gives the whole variable domain ETGVTQSPTHLIKTRGQQVTLRCSSQSGHNTVSWYQQALGQGPQFIFQYYREEENGRGNFPPRFSGLQFPNYSSELNVNALELDDSALYLCASSLVGLAGQETQYFGPGTRLLVL.

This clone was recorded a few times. The CDR3 nucleotides read TGTGCCACCCAGGACAGATCGAAGGCCTATGGCTACACCTTC. Its translation is CATQDRSKAYGYTF. The genes are TRBV7-9 and TRBJ1-2; perhaps TRBD1 as D (6 bases). The germline gives CDR1 SEHNR, CDR2 FQNEAQ (reference sequence). The CDR3 totals 14 residues. V dropped 10 bases and J dropped 4 bases, with 19 bases sitting between them.

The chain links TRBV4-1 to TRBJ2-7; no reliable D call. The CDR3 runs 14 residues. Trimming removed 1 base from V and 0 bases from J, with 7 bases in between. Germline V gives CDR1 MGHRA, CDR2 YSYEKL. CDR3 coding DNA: TGCGCCAGCAGCCAAGTCTCGAGCTCCTACGAGCAGTACTTC. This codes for CASSQVSSSYEQYF.

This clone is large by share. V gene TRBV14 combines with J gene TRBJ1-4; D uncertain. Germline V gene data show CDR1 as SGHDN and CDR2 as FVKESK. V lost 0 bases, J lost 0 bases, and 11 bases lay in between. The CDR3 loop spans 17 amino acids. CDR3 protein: CASSQDGLSATNEKLFF. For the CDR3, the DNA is TGTGCCAGCAGCCAAGATGGCCTTTCCGCAACTAATGAAAAACTGTTTTTT. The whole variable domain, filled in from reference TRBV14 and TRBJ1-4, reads EAGVTQFPSHSVIEKGQTVTLRCDPISGHDNLYWYRRVMGKEIKFLLHFVKESKQDESGMPNNRFLAERTGGTYSTLKVQPAELEDSGVYFCASSQDGLSATNEKLFFGSGTQLSVL.

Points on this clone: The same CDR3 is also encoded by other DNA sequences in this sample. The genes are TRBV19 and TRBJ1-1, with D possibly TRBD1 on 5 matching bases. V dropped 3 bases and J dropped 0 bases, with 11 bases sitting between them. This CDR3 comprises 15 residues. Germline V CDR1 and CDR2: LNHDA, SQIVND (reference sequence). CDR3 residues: CASSIPTAMNTEAFF. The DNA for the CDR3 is TGTGCCAGTAGTATCCCGACAGCCATGAACACTGAAGCTTTCTTT.

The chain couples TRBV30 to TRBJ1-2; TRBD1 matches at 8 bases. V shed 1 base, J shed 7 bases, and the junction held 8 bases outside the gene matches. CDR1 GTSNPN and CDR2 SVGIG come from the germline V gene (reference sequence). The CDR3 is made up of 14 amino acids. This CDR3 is CAWSDRTGYSGYTF. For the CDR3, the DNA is TGTGCCTGGAGTGATAGGACAGGGTATTCTGGCTACACCTTC.